This TCR beta chain originates from a study of vaccination effects on CD4 cells after COVID-19. Regarding this clone: What it recognizes is unknown.

Subsequent to roughly 10 days of culture, CD4+ T cells were isolated. Half-medium replacement with IL-2 medium occurred on days 3 and 7. Study-level findings and limits: Substantial clonal contraction characterized both infection- and vaccine-induced clones late after vaccination.

Generated by immunoSEQ multiplex PCR, the TCRdb table keeps only in-frame clones and is missing some. This table holds about 72,000 clones, over 60% found once. The germline V gene encodes CDR1 SEHNR and CDR2 FQNEAQ (reference sequence). The CDR3 covers 13 residues. V lost 5 bases to trimming and J lost 7 bases; unmatched junction nucleotides: 7. The sequencing here drew on CD4+ T cells from PBMCs cultured without peptide, taken before COVID-19 vaccination. The rearrangement uses TRBV7-9 and TRBJ1-2; 7 bases agree with TRBD1. This receptor was taken from a human donor who received a COVID-19 vaccine. This CDR3 reads CASSPQGVGGYTF. CDR3 in DNA: TGTGCCAGCAGCCCCCAGGGGGTAGGTGGCTACACCTTC.